This TCR beta chain came from a study of response to subunit inactivated influenza vaccine. Germline CDR1 and CDR2: SGHTA and FQGNSA. The length of the CDR3 is 13 residues. Trimming shortened V by 1 base and J by 7 bases, and 10 bases separated the two germline ends. TCRdb called the RT-PCR reads again in MiXCR, with one record for every CDR3 protein. Here the sample spans about 520,000 distinct CDR3 sequences, roughly 27% being singletons. The starting material was CD4+ T cells sorted from PBMCs, obtained 5 days after vaccination. The chain has TRBV7-2 and TRBJ2-5; D not resolved. The receptor was derived from a man aged 50 to 60 who received an inactivated influenza vaccine. Here the CDR3 DNA reads TGTGCCAGCAGCTTAGGGGTCGACGGGACCCAGTACTTC. Protein: CASSLGVDGTQYF.